The 10 T cell receptor beta chains in this list originate from one sample, sequenced in a study of T cell responses to AZD1222 COVID-19 vaccine. Libraries were prepared by immunoSEQ multiplex PCR; TCRdb keeps only in-frame clonotypes and omits some of them. Among fewer than 150,000 clones listed, approximately 93% were seen once. Sequenced here: peripheral blood, sampled on day 0 of AZD1222 vaccination. These receptors were collected from an adult in good health.

This chain links TRBV12-3 or TRBV12-4 with TRBJ1-1; no definite D call. Trimming cost V 3 bases and J 0 bases, with 5 bases left between them. This CDR3 comprises 13 residues. The CDR3 nucleotides read TGTGCCAGCAGTTTTGGACTGAACACTGAAGCTTTCTTT. This gives the protein CASSFGLNTEAFF.

The V and J genes are TRBV28 and TRBJ1-3, with 8 bases lining up with TRBD1. V trimming: 6 bases; J trimming: 7 bases; junction bases outside the gene matches: 11. The germline gives CDR1 MDHEN, CDR2 SYDVKM. CDR3 length: 15 residues. The CDR3 DNA is TGTGCCAGCAGCCCTAACAGGGGGACCTGGAACACCATATATTTT. This gives the protein CASSPNRGTWNTIYF.

The chain carries TRBV11-2 and TRBJ2-4; D remains unclear. Germline V gene data show CDR1 as SGHAT and CDR2 as FQNNGV. Trimming removed 5 bases at V and 7 bases at J, with 15 bases between. The CDR3 has 14 residues. The CDR3 bases are TGTGCCAGCAGCGCGCCACCTATGGTGAACATTCAGTACTTC. Amino acids: CASSAPPMVNIQYF.

The chain employs TRBV5-4 and TRBJ2-3; 8 nucleotides agree with TRBD2. Germline V gene lookup returns CDR1 SGHNT and CDR2 YYREEE (reference sequence). The CDR3 has 15 residues. Trimming at V came to 1 base and at J to 0 bases, leaving 1 base not matched to a gene. Here the CDR3 reads CASSLRLASTDTQYF. As DNA, the CDR3 is TGTGCCAGCAGCTTGAGACTAGCGAGCACAGATACGCAGTATTTT.

This clone has just one count. The J gene is TRBJ1-1, the V gene TRBV19; 7 bases line up with TRBD1. CDR1 and CDR2 (germline): LNHDA, SQIVND (reference sequence). The CDR3 is 15 amino acids. Trimming cost V 5 bases and J 0 bases; bases outside gene matches: 6. CDR3 sequence reads: CASSVQGLMNTEAFF. The CDR3 DNA follows: TGTGCCAGTAGTGTACAGGGGCTGATGAACACTGAAGCTTTCTTT.

The chain is built from TRBV19 and TRBJ2-7; D is possibly TRBD1 (6 bases). With 5 bases removed from V and 3 bases from J, the gap between germline ends came to 14 bases. The V gene's germline CDR1 is LNHDA and CDR2 SQIVND (reference sequence). This CDR3 is built from 14 residues. The CDR3 here is CASSRPGALYEQYF. CDR3 sequence (DNA): TGTGCCAGTAGTCGCCCAGGGGCACTCTACGAGCAGTACTTC.

This chain connects TRBV4-3 to TRBJ2-3; D call uncertain. CDR1 and CDR2 (germline): LGHNA, YSLEER. The CDR3 sequence is 13 residues long. With 4 bases removed from V and 4 bases from J, the gap between germline ends came to 9 bases. CDR3 residues: CASSLHPADTQYF. The CDR3 region has the DNA TGCGCCAGCAGCCTTCACCCAGCAGATACGCAGTATTTT.

The V gene is TRBV10-3, the J gene TRBJ2-2; 9 bases are a match to TRBD2. The CDR3 sequence is 16 residues long. J gave up 4 bases and V 4 bases, and 7 bases lay outside the gene matches. Looked up from germline, CDR1 is ENHRY and CDR2 is SYGVKD. CDR3 in DNA: TGTGCCATCAGTGCGATAGCGGGAGTTACCACCGGGGAGCTGTTTTTT. Translating gives CAISAIAGVTTGELFF.

The chain joins TRBV19 to TRBJ2-5, with D perhaps matching TRBD2 (6 bases). Germline assignment: CDR1 LNHDA and CDR2 SQIVND (reference sequence). V lost 5 bases to trimming and J lost 2 bases, with 9 bases between them. The CDR3 runs to 13 residues. The CDR3 loop is CASSGDSQETQYF. For the CDR3, the DNA is TGTGCCAGTAGTGGGGACTCTCAAGAGACCCAGTACTTC.

The chain couples TRBV28 to TRBJ2-2, with a possible D match to TRBD2 (6 bases). Trimming took off 4 bases at V and 4 bases at J, with 16 bases between the two ends. The CDR3 has 16 residues. Germline-derived CDR1 and CDR2 are MDHEN and SYDVKM. The CDR3: CASSSPRGVSTGELFF. DNA for the CDR3: TGTGCCAGCAGTTCCCCGCGGGGTGTCAGCACCGGGGAGCTGTTTTTT.